In its sample, the clone carrying this T cell receptor beta chain was seen a few times. The antigen is unknown. TCRdb independently ran MiXCR on the 5' RACE reads; one entry per CDR3 protein. The sample shows over 600,000 distinct CDR3 sequences, 19% of them seen only once. This CDR3 contains 18 residues. Germline CDR1 and CDR2: LGHDT and YNNKEL (reference sequence). V lost 4 bases and J lost 0; bases outside the gene matches: 11. The data are from a study of CD8 T cells in ankylosing spondylitis. Findings and limits, study-wide: Previously reported in reactive arthritis synovial fluid and blood were some of the motif variants. The study identified a TCR beta motif of about eight highly homologous variants that appeared characteristic of ankylosing spondylitis blood.

The receptor comes from a male donor with ankylosing spondylitis. Sequenced: blood, either unsorted or a sorted T cell fraction (not recorded which). The rearrangement uses TRBV3-1 and TRBJ1-3, with 8 bases aligning to TRBD1. DNA for the CDR3: TGTGCCAGCAGCCCAAGATGGACAGGGTCGTTCTCTGGAAACACCATATATTTT. This translates into CASSPRWTGSFSGNTIYF.